This T cell receptor (beta chain) was identified in a study of cytomegalovirus exposure and HLA in healthy donors. The donors were healthy bone marrow donors. This clone is a singleton in its sample. Amplification used 60 Vbeta primers and 13 Jbeta primers. Clones were read by immunoSEQ multiplex PCR, and TCRdb kept only the in-frame ones, dropping some. The sample has roughly 150,000 clones, 65% to 85% seen once. Losses at the gene ends were 3 bases for V and 4 bases for J; bases not matched to a gene: 2. Germline assignment: CDR1 KGHSH and CDR2 LQKENI. The CDR3 is made up of 13 amino acids. The sample was PBMCs. The V and J genes are TRBV18 and TRBJ1-2, with TRBD1 matching 7 bases. The source of this sequence is a boy under 10 years old in good health and CMV-seronegative. CDR3 region: CASSPDRSYGYTF. CDR3 DNA sequence: TGTGCCAGCTCACCGGACAGGAGCTATGGCTACACCTTC. The full variable domain, in which reference TRBV18 and TRBJ1-2 provide the parts outside the CDR3, is NAGVMQNPRHLVRRRGQEARLRCSPMKGHSHVYWYRQLPEEGLKFMVYLQKENIIDESGMPKERFSAEFPKEGPSILRIQQVVRGDSAAYFCASSPDRSYGYTFGSGTRLTVV.